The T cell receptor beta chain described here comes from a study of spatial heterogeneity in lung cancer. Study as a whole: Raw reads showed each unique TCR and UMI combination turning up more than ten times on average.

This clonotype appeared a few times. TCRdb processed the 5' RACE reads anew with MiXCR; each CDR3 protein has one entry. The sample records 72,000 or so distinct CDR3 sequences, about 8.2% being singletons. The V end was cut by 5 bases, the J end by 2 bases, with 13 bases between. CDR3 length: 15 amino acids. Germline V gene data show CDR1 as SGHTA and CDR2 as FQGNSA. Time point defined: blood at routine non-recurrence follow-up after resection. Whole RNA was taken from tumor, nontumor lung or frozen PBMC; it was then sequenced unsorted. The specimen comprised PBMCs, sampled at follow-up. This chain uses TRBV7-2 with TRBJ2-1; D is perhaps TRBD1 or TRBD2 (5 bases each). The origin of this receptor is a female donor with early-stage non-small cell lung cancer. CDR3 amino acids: CASSPGTVPYNEQFF. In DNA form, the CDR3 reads TGTGCCAGCAGCCCCGGGACGGTCCCCTACAATGAGCAGTTCTTC.